This TCR beta chain was obtained from a study of blood T cell repertoires in COVID-19. The CDR3 covers 13 residues. Trimming took 7 bases from V and 6 from J, leaving 16 bases between them. Germline CDR1 is ENHRY and CDR2 is SYGVKD. Repertoires were generated with immunoSEQ multiplex PCR, while TCRdb's copy carries only in-frame clones and drops some. The sample has 210,000 or so clones; about nine tenths are singletons. The rearrangement links TRBV10-3 to TRBJ2-7, with D perhaps matching TRBD1 (6 bases). This receptor was identified in a woman aged 45-65 years with acute or convalescent COVID-19. The sequencing sample was made of peripheral blood. The CDR3 spells CAINGDTLSEQYF. The CDR3 nucleotides are TGTGCCATCAATGGGGACACCCTGAGCGAGCAGTACTTC.